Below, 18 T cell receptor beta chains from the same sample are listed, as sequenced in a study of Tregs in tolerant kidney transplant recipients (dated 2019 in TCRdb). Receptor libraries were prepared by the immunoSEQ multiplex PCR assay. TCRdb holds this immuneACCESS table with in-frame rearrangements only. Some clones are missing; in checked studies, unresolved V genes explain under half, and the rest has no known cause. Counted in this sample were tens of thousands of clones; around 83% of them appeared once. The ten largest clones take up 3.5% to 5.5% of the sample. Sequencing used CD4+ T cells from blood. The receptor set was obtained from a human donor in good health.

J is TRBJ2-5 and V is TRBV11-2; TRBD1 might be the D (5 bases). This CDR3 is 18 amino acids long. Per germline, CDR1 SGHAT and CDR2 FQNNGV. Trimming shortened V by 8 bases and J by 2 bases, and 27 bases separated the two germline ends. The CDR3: CASLYVGPRADRQETQYF. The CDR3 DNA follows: TGTGCCAGCCTTTACGTAGGCCCTAGGGCTGACAGACAAGAGACCCAGTACTTC.

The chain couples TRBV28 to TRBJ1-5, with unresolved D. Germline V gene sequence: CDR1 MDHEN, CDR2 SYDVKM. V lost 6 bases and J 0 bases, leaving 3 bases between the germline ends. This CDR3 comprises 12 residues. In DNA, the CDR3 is TGTGCCAGCAGGGTTAGCAATCAGCCCCAGCATTTT. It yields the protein CASRVSNQPQHF.

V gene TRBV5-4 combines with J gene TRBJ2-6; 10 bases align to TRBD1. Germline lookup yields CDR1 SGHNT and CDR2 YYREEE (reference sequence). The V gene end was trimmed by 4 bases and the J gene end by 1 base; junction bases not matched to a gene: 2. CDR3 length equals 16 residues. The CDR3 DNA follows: TGTGCCAGCAGCCCGGGACAGGGGTCTGGGGCCAACGTCCTGACTTTC. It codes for CASSPGQGSGANVLTF.

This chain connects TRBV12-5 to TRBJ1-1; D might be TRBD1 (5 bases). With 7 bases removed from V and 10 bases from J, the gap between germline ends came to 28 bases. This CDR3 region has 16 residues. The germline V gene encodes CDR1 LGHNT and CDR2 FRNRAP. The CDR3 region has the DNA TGTGCTAGTGACCTCTTGACGGGACCGAGGCTTCTTGGAGCTTTCTTT. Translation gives CASDLLTGPRLLGAFF.

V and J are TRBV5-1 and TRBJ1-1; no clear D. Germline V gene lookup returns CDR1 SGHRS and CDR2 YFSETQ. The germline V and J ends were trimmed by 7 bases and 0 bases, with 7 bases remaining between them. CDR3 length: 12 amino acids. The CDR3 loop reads CASGWMNTEAFF. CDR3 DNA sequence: TGCGCCAGCGGGTGGATGAACACTGAAGCTTTCTTT.

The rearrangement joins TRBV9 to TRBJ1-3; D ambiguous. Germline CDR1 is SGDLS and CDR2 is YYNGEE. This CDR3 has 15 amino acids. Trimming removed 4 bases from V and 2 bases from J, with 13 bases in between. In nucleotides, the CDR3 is TGTGCCAGCAGCCCCCGCTTCAATACTGGAAACACCATATATTTT. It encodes CASSPRFNTGNTIYF.

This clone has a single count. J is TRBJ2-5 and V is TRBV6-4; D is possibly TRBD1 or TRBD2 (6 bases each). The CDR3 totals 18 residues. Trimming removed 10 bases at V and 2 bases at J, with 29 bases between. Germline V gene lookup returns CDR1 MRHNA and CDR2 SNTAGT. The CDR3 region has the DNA TGTGCCACTCCTCCCGGGGGACAAATACCCCCCCCTCAAGAGACCCAGTACTTC. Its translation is CATPPGGQIPPPQETQYF.

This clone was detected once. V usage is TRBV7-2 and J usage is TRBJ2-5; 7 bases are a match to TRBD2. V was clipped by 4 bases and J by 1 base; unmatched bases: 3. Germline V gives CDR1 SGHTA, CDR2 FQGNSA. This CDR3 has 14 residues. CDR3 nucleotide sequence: TGTGCCAGCAGCTCAACTAGCGTCCAAGAGACCCAGTACTTC. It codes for CASSSTSVQETQYF.

CDR3 protein: CASSPPSTKNTEAFF. CDR3 in DNA: TGTGCCAGCTCACCACCATCCACAAAGAACACTGAAGCTTTCTTT. J is TRBJ1-1 and V is TRBV18; D is undetermined. V was trimmed by 0 bases and J by 1 base, leaving 9 bases between them. There are 15 residues in the CDR3. Germline assignment: CDR1 KGHSH and CDR2 LQKENI.

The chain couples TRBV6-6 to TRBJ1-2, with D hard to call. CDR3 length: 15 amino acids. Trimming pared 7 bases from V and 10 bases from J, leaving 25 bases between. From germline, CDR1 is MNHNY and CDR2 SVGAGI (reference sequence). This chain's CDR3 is CASTSETGFGNDYTF. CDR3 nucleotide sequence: TGTGCCAGCACCTCCGAAACGGGGTTTGGGAATGACTACACCTTC.

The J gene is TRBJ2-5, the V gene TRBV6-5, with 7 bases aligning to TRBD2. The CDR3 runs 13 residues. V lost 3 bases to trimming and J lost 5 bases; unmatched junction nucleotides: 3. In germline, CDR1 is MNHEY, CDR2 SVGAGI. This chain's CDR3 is CASSYSGRETQYF. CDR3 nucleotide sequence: TGTGCCAGCAGTTATTCCGGGAGGGAGACCCAGTACTTC.

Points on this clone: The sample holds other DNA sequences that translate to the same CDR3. CDR3 coding DNA: TGTGCCAGTTCTACCCAGGGGGGCACTGAAGCTTTCTTT. Encoded protein: CASSTQGGTEAFF. The chain has TRBV7-9 and TRBJ1-1, with 7 bases lining up with TRBD1. Germline-derived CDR1 and CDR2 are SEHNR and FQNEAQ (reference sequence). The CDR3 extends over 13 amino acids. The V and J ends lost 9 bases and 4 bases, in that order; junction bases with no gene match: 8. Full variable domain (remainder filled in from reference TRBV7-9 and TRBJ1-1): DTGVSQNPRHKITKRGQNVTFRCDPISEHNRLYWYRQTLGQGPEFLTYFQNEAQLEKSRLLSDRFSAERPKGSFSTLEIQRTEQGDSAMYLCASSTQGGTEAFFGQGTRLTVV.

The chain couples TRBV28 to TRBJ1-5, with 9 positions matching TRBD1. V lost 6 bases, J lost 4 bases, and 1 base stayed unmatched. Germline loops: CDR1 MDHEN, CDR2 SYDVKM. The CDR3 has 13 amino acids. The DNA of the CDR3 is TGTGCCAGCAGGACAGGGGGGAATCAGCCCCAGCATTTT. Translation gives CASRTGGNQPQHF.

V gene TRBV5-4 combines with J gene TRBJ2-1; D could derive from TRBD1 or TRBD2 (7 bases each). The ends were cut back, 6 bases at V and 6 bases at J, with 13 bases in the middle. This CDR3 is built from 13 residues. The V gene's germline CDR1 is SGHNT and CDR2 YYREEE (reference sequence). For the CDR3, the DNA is TGTGCCAGCACAGGGGGGGGTTTCAATGAGCAGTTCTTC. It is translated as CASTGGGFNEQFF. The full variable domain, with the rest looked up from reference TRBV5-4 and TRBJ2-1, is ETGVTQSPTHLIKTRGQQVTLRCSSQSGHNTVSWYQQALGQGPQFIFQYYREEENGRGNFPPRFSGLQFPNYSSELNVNALELDDSALYLCASTGGGFNEQFFGPGTRLTVL.

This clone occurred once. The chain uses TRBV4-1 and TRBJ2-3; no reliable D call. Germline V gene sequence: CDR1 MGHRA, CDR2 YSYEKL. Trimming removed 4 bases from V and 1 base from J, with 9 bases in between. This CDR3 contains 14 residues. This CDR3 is CASSLRRGTDTQYF. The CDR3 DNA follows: TGCGCCAGCAGCCTCAGGAGAGGCACAGATACGCAGTATTTT.

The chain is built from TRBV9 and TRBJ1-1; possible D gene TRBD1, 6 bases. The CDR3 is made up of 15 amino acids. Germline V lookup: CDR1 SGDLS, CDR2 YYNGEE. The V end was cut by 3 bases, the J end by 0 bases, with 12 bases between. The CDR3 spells CASSGTADMNTEAFF. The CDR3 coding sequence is TGTGCCAGCAGCGGGACAGCGGATATGAACACTGAAGCTTTCTTT. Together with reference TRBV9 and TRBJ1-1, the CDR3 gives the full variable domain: DSGVTQTPKHLITATGQRVTLRCSPRSGDLSVYWYQQSLDQGLQFLIQYYNGEERAKGNILERFSAQQFPDLHSELNLSSLELGDSALYFCASSGTADMNTEAFFGQGTRLTVV.

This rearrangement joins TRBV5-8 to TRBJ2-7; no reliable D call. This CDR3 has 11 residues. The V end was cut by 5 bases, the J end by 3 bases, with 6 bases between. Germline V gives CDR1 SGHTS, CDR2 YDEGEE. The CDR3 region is CASSMLYEQYF. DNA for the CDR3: TGTGCCAGCAGTATGCTCTACGAGCAGTACTTC. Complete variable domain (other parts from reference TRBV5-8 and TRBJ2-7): EAGVTQSPTHLIKTRGQQATLRCSPISGHTSVYWYQQALGLGLQFLLWYDEGEERNRGNFPPRFSGRQFPNYSSELNVNALELEDSALYLCASSMLYEQYFGPGTRLTVT.

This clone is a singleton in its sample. In nucleotides, the CDR3 is TGTGCCAGCAGCTTGGCCATGGGACAGGCCGAGAAGGAGTTCTTC. Translating gives CASSLAMGQAEKEFF. This chain uses TRBV5-4 with TRBJ2-1; 8 nucleotides align to TRBD1. This CDR3 is 15 amino acids long. Looked up from germline, CDR1 is SGHNT and CDR2 is YYREEE (reference sequence). The ends lost 0 bases at V and 14 bases at J; junction bases unmatched: 13.